This is a list of T cell receptor beta chains from one sample in a study of response to subunit inactivated influenza vaccine. TCRdb used MiXCR to reprocess the RT-PCR reads, holding one entry per CDR3 protein. The repertoire holds over 450,000 distinct CDR3 sequences, with 13% as singletons. Specimen: PBMCs from blood, collected more than 35 days after vaccination. Source of these receptors: a middle-aged man who received an inactivated influenza vaccine. The CDR3 runs from the conserved cysteine through the conserved F or W. The order of the fields is V gene, J gene, clone size, D gene, CDR3 protein, CDR3 DNA. D genes are given only for firm matches. Size is stated for part of the rows, as once, few or many counts, or as a class when the clone is expanded.

>TRBV20-1|TRBJ2-7|-|-
CSARGGHSSYEQYF
TGCAGTGCTAGGGGCGGACACAGCTCCTACGAGCAGTACTTC
>TRBV12-3/TRBV12-4|TRBJ2-7|few|-
CASSFMGRTASEQYF
TGTGCCAGCAGTTTTATGGGACGGACCGCGTCCGAGCAGTACTTC
>TRBV18|TRBJ1-1|-|-
CASSGTWNTEAFF
TGTGCCAGCTCAGGGACCTGGAACACTGAAGCTTTCTTT
>TRBV20-1|TRBJ2-7|few|-
CSARRDMGPYEQYF
TGCAGTGCTAGACGGGACATGGGTCCCTACGAGCAGTACTTC
>TRBV10-3|TRBJ2-2|many|-
CAISSRDNTGELFF
TGTGCCATCAGTTCCAGGGACAACACCGGGGAGCTGTTTTTT
>TRBV6-6|TRBJ2-7|many|-
CASSYGRAYEQYF
TGTGCCAGCAGTTACGGAAGGGCCTACGAGCAGTACTTC
>TRBV10-1|TRBJ2-7|-|-
CASSESSTYEQYF
TGCGCCAGCAGTGAGTCGAGTACCTACGAGCAGTACTTC
>TRBV5-1|TRBJ1-1|many|-
CASSLAGTLNTEAFF
TGCGCCAGCAGCTTGGCGGGGACTCTGAACACTGAAGCTTTCTTT
>TRBV20-1|TRBJ2-3|-|TRBD2
CNARDLSSSGGTDTQYF
TGCAATGCTAGAGATTTATCTTCTAGCGGGGGAACAGATACGCAGTATTTT
>TRBV7-8|TRBJ2-5|-|-
CASSVDRGGGETQYF
TGTGCCAGCAGCGTAGACAGGGGAGGGGGAGAGACCCAGTACTTC
>TRBV27|TRBJ2-1|-|TRBD2
CASSLSGLAGGYEQFF
TGTGCCAGCAGTTTATCCGGACTAGCGGGGGGCTATGAGCAGTTCTTC
>TRBV20-1|TRBJ1-1|few|-
CSALPPLVTEAFF
TGCAGTGCCCTCCCCCCCCTGGTCACTGAAGCTTTCTTT
>TRBV5-6|TRBJ1-6|few|TRBD1
CASSLGDRSSPLHF
TGTGCCAGCAGCTTGGGGGACAGGAGTTCACCCCTCCACTTT
>TRBV18|TRBJ1-2|-|TRBD1
CASSPPGQGGDGYTF
TGTGCCAGCTCACCACCCGGACAGGGCGGGGATGGCTACACCTTC
>TRBV29-1|TRBJ2-7|many|-
CSVKTTGWGEQYF
TGCAGCGTTAAAACTACAGGGTGGGGCGAGCAGTACTTC
>TRBV6-2/TRBV6-3|TRBJ2-5|-|-
CASSYPQETQYF
TGTGCCAGCAGTTATCCCCAAGAGACCCAGTACTTC
>TRBV11-2|TRBJ2-5|-|TRBD2
CASSLASGGGETQYF
TGTGCCAGCAGCTTAGCCTCCGGGGGGGGAGAGACCCAGTACTTC
>TRBV9|TRBJ2-7|few|TRBD1
CASSVSGGTGDEQYF
TGTGCCAGCAGCGTAAGTGGGGGGACAGGGGACGAGCAGTACTTC
>TRBV20-1|TRBJ2-5|few|TRBD1
CSAPRQGVVTQYF
TGCAGTGCACCCAGACAGGGGGTTGTGACCCAGTACTTC
>TRBV29-1|TRBJ2-1|many|TRBD2
CSVEDLGLAGGEARYNEQFF
TGCAGCGTTGAAGATCTAGGCCTAGCGGGAGGGGAGGCGAGATACAATGAGCAGTTCTTC
>TRBV20-1|TRBJ2-3|-|TRBD2
CSATRTSDITDTQYF
TGCAGTGCTACTAGGACTAGCGATATAACAGATACGCAGTATTTT
>TRBV5-1|TRBJ1-2|few|-
CASSLNRSGYTF
TGCGCCAGCAGCTTGAATAGGTCTGGCTACACCTTC
>TRBV7-2|TRBJ2-7|few|TRBD2
CASSRGLALEQYF
TGTGCCAGCAGCCGAGGACTAGCCCTCGAGCAGTACTTC